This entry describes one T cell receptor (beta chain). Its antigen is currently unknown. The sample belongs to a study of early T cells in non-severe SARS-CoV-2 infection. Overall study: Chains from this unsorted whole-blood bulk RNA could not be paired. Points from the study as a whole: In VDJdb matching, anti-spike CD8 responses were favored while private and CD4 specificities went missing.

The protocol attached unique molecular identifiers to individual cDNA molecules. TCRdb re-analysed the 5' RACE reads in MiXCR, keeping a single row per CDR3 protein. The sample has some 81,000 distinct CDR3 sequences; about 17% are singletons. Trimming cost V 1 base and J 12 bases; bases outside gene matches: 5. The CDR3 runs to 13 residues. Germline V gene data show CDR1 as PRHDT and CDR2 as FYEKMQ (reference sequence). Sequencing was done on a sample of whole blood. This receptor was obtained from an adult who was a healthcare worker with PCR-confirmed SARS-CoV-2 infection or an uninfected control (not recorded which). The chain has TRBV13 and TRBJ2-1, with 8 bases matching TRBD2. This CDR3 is CASSLVLAGGQFF. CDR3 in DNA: TGTGCCAGCAGCTTAGTACTGGCGGGAGGGCAGTTCTTC.